This TCR beta chain was found in a study of T cells after yellow fever vaccination. Germline CDR1 and CDR2: SNHLY and FYNNEI. The CDR3 runs to 11 residues. V lost 3 bases and J 4 bases, leaving 2 bases between the germline ends. This clonotype was picked up many times. Its antigen is currently unknown. It was through 5'RACE template switching that TCR cDNA was made, with a universal primer site and UMIs added. TCRdb passed the 5' RACE reads through MiXCR, listing each CDR3 protein once. The sample lists over 100,000 distinct CDR3 sequences; 7% to 8.5% were seen once. The study's findings and limits: Sorted repertoires could include abundant contaminating clonotypes from bulk cells. Peaking on day 5 versus 15, the secondary response was faster but weaker.

The receptor's source is a young man who received the YFV17D yellow fever vaccine. V usage is TRBV2 and J usage is TRBJ2-3, with D uncertain. This sample comprised CD8+ T cells sorted from PBMCs, obtained 45 days after the yellow fever booster vaccination. The CDR3 reads CASSESDTQYF. As DNA, the CDR3 is TGTGCCAGCAGTGAGTCAGATACGCAGTATTTT.